This TCR beta chain is from a study of CD8 T cells in Susac syndrome. RNA, at about 0.5 to 1 ug, was reverse transcribed with random hexamers. By means of immunoSEQ multiplex PCR, TCR beta CDR3 spanning 54 Vbeta and 13 Jbeta underwent amplification. One entry per CDR3 protein, called by TCRdb with MiXCR from the immunoSEQ multiplex PCR reads. The sample holds about 120,000 distinct CDR3 sequences, 85% to 95% seen once. CD8+ and CD4+ T cells from blood underwent TCR beta sequencing. Healthy donors, matched for age and sex, constituted the control group. FACS enriched CD8+ TEMRA cells, while bulk CD8+ and CD4+ were negatively isolated. CDR1 is SGHTA and CDR2 is FQGNSA in the germline V gene. The CDR3 is 17 residues long. The J segment lost 0 bases and the V segment lost 5 bases, leaving 8 bases of the junction unmatched.

This clonotype was obtained from a human donor in good health. J is TRBJ1-5 and V is TRBV7-2, with 9 bases that match TRBD1. The source material was CD4+ T cells from PBMCs. The CDR3 loop reads CASSLRTGEDSNQPQHF. The CDR3 coding sequence is TGTGCCAGCAGCCTCCGGACAGGGGAAGATAGCAATCAGCCCCAGCATTTT.